The next 10 T cell receptor beta chains were all read from a single sample in a study of PD-1 blockade in classical Hodgkin lymphoma. All trial patients relapsed after autologous stem cell transplantation. Generated by immunoSEQ multiplex PCR, the TCRdb table keeps only in-frame clones and is missing some. The data show 20,000 to 30,000 clones, 81% seen once. This specimen was peripheral blood mononuclear cells (PBMCs), taken before the second cycle of nivolumab. These receptors were taken from a human donor with classical Hodgkin lymphoma.

The rearrangement links TRBV5-5 to TRBJ2-5; possibly TRBD1 for D (5 bases). V gave up 4 bases and J gave up 1 base, with 8 bases separating them. Germline V lookup: CDR1 SGHKS, CDR2 YYEKEE (reference sequence). The CDR3 has 13 amino acids. CDR3 in DNA: TGTGCCAGCAGCCCACAGGTCCAAGAGACCCAGTACTTC. Translated: CASSPQVQETQYF.

The chain recombines TRBV9 with TRBJ2-5; D gene unclear. Trimming removed 0 bases from V and 4 bases from J, with 7 bases in between. CDR1 is SGDLS and CDR2 is YYNGEE in the germline V gene. CDR3 length: 13 amino acids. The CDR3 loop reads CASSVANRETQYF. In nucleotides, the CDR3 is TGTGCCAGCAGCGTAGCTAACAGAGAGACCCAGTACTTC.

The V gene is TRBV5-1, the J gene TRBJ2-3; D possibly corresponds to TRBD2 (5 bases). V lost 2 bases and J 3 bases, leaving 10 bases between the germline ends. The CDR3 consists of 14 residues. From germline, CDR1 is SGHRS and CDR2 YFSETQ. CDR3 amino acids: CASSLGAETDTQYF. The CDR3 DNA follows: TGCGCCAGCAGCTTAGGAGCGGAAACAGATACGCAGTATTTT.

The V gene is TRBV11-3, the J gene TRBJ1-6; D uncertain. Trimming removed 1 base at V and 9 bases at J, with 7 bases between. This CDR3 has 13 residues. Germline values: CDR1 SGHNT, CDR2 YENEEA. CDR3 nucleotides: TGTGCCAGCAGCTTAGGGGCGCGTTCACCCCTCCACTTT. It specifies CASSLGARSPLHF.

J is TRBJ2-7 and V is TRBV7-8; tentatively, D is TRBD1 (6 bases). V lost 8 bases, J lost 1 base, and 15 bases lay in between. Germline CDR1 is SGHVS and CDR2 is FQNEAQ. The CDR3 consists of 14 residues. CDR3 DNA sequence: TGTGCCAGCCGCCAACGACAGGAATCCTACGAGCAGTACTTC. Translating it yields CASRQRQESYEQYF.

V usage is TRBV7-9 and J usage is TRBJ2-3; D is undetermined. The CDR3 has 12 amino acids. The germline V gene encodes CDR1 SEHNR and CDR2 FQNEAQ (reference sequence). V lost 3 bases to trimming and J lost 0 bases, with 1 base between them. This chain's CDR3 is CASSFSTDTQYF. CDR3 bases: TGTGCCAGCAGCTTCAGCACAGATACGCAGTATTTT.

This clone occurred once. The CDR3 does not end in the conserved phenylalanine or tryptophan, so this is likely a read error. It is unclear where the CDR3 begins or ends on the DNA, so no DNA is shown, and the CDR3 is as TCRdb lists it. The chain has TRBV23-1 and TRBJ1-2; TRBD1, the D gene given by the table, was not confirmed from the DNA. Being an ORF, TRBV23-1 has a function that is uncertain. The CDR3 contains 10 residues when both ends are counted. The CDR3 region is CASSLLYRER.

This CDR3 reads CASSGGRQNTGELFF. CDR3 bases: TGTGCCAGCAGCGGAGGCCGACAGAACACCGGGGAGCTGTTTTTT. The rearrangement joins TRBV5-4 to TRBJ2-2, with TRBD2 as a possible D gene (5 bases). The CDR3 is 15 residues long. Trimming stripped 4 bases from V and 1 base from J, with 11 bases between. The germline CDR1 and CDR2 sequences are SGHNT and YYREEE (reference sequence).

V and J are TRBV19 and TRBJ1-5; tentatively, D is TRBD1 (5 bases). In germline, CDR1 is LNHDA, CDR2 SQIVND (reference sequence). Between the trimmed V and J ends, which lost 3 bases and 8 bases, there was a span of 20 bases. The CDR3 consists of 16 residues. CDR3: CASSIVAGGWEEPQHF. The CDR3 bases are TGTGCCAGTAGTATTGTAGCCGGGGGGTGGGAAGAGCCCCAGCATTTT.

This clone was found many times. The chain employs TRBV7-2 and TRBJ1-2; D remains unclear. CDR3 length equals 11 residues. Trimming stripped 1 base from V and 8 bases from J, with 5 bases between. Germline V gene sequence: CDR1 SGHTA, CDR2 FQGNSA. The chain's CDR3 is CASSLGGGYTF. The CDR3 nucleotides read TGTGCCAGCAGCTTAGGAGGGGGCTACACCTTC.